The 13 T cell receptor beta chains below come from one sample, sequenced in a study of shared clonotypes between healthy human individuals. Produced via immunoSEQ multiplex PCR; TCRdb's table is partial and in-frame only. The data contain around 100,000 clones, around 67% of them singletons. The material sequenced was memory CD8+ T cells sorted from blood. The subset is: CD45RO+ cells pooled with CCR7-negative TemRA cells. The receptors shown here come from a man under 40 in good health.

This clone was found a few times. V is TRBV5-4 and J is TRBJ2-7; D is possibly TRBD1 (5 bases). V dropped 4 bases and J dropped 0 bases, with 11 bases sitting between them. CDR3 length: 14 residues. Germline V CDR1 and CDR2: SGHNT, YYREEE (reference sequence). The CDR3 nucleotides read TGTGCCAGCAGCACGACAGTGAGCTCCTACGAGCAGTACTTC. Translation gives CASSTTVSSYEQYF.

The genes are TRBV6-6 and TRBJ1-2; 7 bases match TRBD1. The V gene end was trimmed by 5 bases and the J gene end by 2 bases; junction bases not matched to a gene: 5. This CDR3 is 14 amino acids long. Germline V gene lookup returns CDR1 MNHNY and CDR2 SVGAGI (reference sequence). This CDR3 is CASSTMGQNYGYTF. In DNA form, the CDR3 reads TGTGCCAGCAGTACTATGGGACAGAACTATGGCTACACCTTC.

This chain connects TRBV19 to TRBJ1-5; TRBD1 matches at 7 bases. Germline-derived CDR1 and CDR2 are LNHDA and SQIVND (reference sequence). The CDR3 is made up of 18 amino acids. V dropped 2 bases and J dropped 0; count of bases not matched to a gene: 10. The CDR3, as DNA: TGTGCCAGTAGTATATTTGTAGGGGGCATCAATAGCAATCAGCCCCAGCATTTT. Translating it yields CASSIFVGGINSNQPQHF.

The J gene is TRBJ2-1, the V gene TRBV9, with 10 bases identical to TRBD2. V dropped 3 bases and J dropped 8; count of bases not matched to a gene: 5. In germline, CDR1 is SGDLS, CDR2 YYNGEE. The CDR3 consists of 14 residues. This chain's CDR3 is CASSGAGGPYEQFF. In nucleotides, the CDR3 is TGTGCCAGCAGCGGAGCGGGAGGGCCCTATGAGCAGTTCTTC.

The chain joins TRBV7-8 to TRBJ2-1; D possibly matches TRBD1 or TRBD2 (5 bases each). CDR1 is SGHVS and CDR2 is FQNEAQ in the germline V gene. Trimming took 5 bases from V and 8 from J, leaving 16 bases between them. CDR3 length: 14 amino acids. CDR3 DNA: TGTGCCAGCAGCCCCGGGACCCCGAGGGATGAGCAGTTCTTC. Amino acids: CASSPGTPRDEQFF.

The J gene is TRBJ1-2, the V gene TRBV4-3; 7 nucleotides agree with TRBD1. This CDR3 is 14 amino acids long. Germline CDR1 is LGHNA and CDR2 is YSLEER. Trimming took 4 bases from V and 9 from J; bases not matched to a gene: 11. The CDR3 loop is CASSPGDRVVSYTF. The CDR3 DNA is TGCGCCAGCAGCCCTGGTGACAGGGTAGTAAGCTACACCTTC.

Turning to this clone: A far larger clone lies a single base away; this is likely a read error. V usage is TRBV13 and J usage is TRBJ2-3; D ambiguous. CDR3 size: 13 residues. Trimming shortened V by 5 bases and J by 0 bases, and 6 bases separated the two germline ends. Germline lookup yields CDR1 PRHDT and CDR2 FYEKMQ (reference sequence). DNA of the CDR3: TGTGCCAGCAGCCCTCCTAGCACAGATACGCAGTATTTT. Encoded protein: CASSPPSTDTQYF.

The V gene is TRBV6-1, the J gene TRBJ2-7; the match to TRBD2 covers 7 bases. The CDR3 totals 12 residues. From germline, CDR1 is MNHNS and CDR2 SASEGT. Losses at the gene ends were 6 bases for V and 3 bases for J; bases not matched to a gene: 2. The CDR3: CASRASGYEQYF. The DNA for the CDR3 is TGTGCCAGCAGGGCTAGCGGCTACGAGCAGTACTTC.

The CDR3 is CASSQSARPESSYEQYF. CDR3 coding DNA: TGCGCCAGCAGTCAATCGGCCCGGCCTGAGAGCTCCTACGAGCAGTACTTC. The chain has TRBV23-1 and TRBJ2-7; D call uncertain. TRBV23-1 is annotated as an ORF whose role is uncertain. The V end was cut by 0 bases, the J end by 0 bases, with 15 bases between. The CDR3 sequence is 17 residues long.

This chain joins TRBV4-3 and TRBJ2-3, with 11 bases that match TRBD2. This CDR3 spans 18 amino acids. Germline V gene sequence: CDR1 LGHNA, CDR2 YSLEER. The ends lost 0 bases at V and 3 bases at J; junction bases unmatched: 8. The CDR3 nucleotides are TGCGCCAGCAGCCAAGATCCGACTAGCGGGACGTCAACAGATACGCAGTATTTT. This translates into CASSQDPTSGTSTDTQYF.

About this clone itself: The likely explanation is a read error, given a far larger clone one base away. This chain uses TRBV7-3 with TRBJ2-5; 8 nucleotides align to TRBD2. In germline, CDR1 is SGHTA, CDR2 FQGTGA. CDR3 size: 14 residues. The DNA of the CDR3 is TGTGCCAGCAGCTTAACTAGCGGGAAAGAGATCCAGTACTTC. Translating gives CASSLTSGKEIQYF.

This clone was counted a single time. This chain joins TRBV19 and TRBJ2-6, with D unclear. The CDR3 has 14 amino acids. Germline-derived CDR1 and CDR2 are LNHDA and SQIVND (reference sequence). V was clipped by 9 bases and J by 0 bases, with 9 bases between them. CDR3 residues: CASKISSGANVLTF. The DNA for the CDR3 is TGTGCCAGCAAAATTAGCTCTGGGGCCAACGTCCTGACTTTC.

The V call is TRBV7-9, the J call TRBJ1-1; D might be TRBD1 (5 bases). The CDR3 sequence is 14 residues long. In germline, CDR1 is SEHNR, CDR2 FQNEAQ (reference sequence). V was shortened by 5 bases and J by 6 bases, with 16 bases between the two germline ends. CDR3 residues: CASSRGGWAPEAFF. The DNA of the CDR3 is TGTGCCAGCAGCCGGGGGGGTTGGGCCCCTGAAGCTTTCTTT.